The 17 T cell receptor beta chains below all came from one sample that was sequenced in a study of blood T cell repertoires in COVID-19. Here immunoSEQ multiplex PCR was the method, and the copy in TCRdb shows in-frame clones only, minus some. Of more than 90,000 clones in the sample, around 76% were seen once. The sample taken for sequencing was peripheral blood. These receptors originate from a man older than 75 with acute or convalescent COVID-19.

The rearrangement uses TRBV28 and TRBJ1-1, with 8 bases identical to TRBD1. CDR3 length equals 14 residues. Germline values: CDR1 MDHEN, CDR2 SYDVKM. J lost 0 bases, V lost 5 bases, and 2 bases had no gene match. The DNA of the CDR3 is TGTGCCAGCAGTCTGGACAGGGTGAACACTGAAGCTTTCTTT. Protein sequence: CASSLDRVNTEAFF.

This clone occurred a few times. V gene TRBV10-1 combines with J gene TRBJ2-2; D is possibly TRBD2 (5 bases). CDR3 length: 14 amino acids. Trimming took off 6 bases at V and 3 bases at J, with 11 bases between the two ends. Germline CDR1 is WNHNN and CDR2 is SYGVQD (reference sequence). DNA of the CDR3: TGCGCCAGCAGGGACTCCGGTTACACCGGGGAGCTGTTTTTT. Translation: CASRDSGYTGELFF.

The chain has TRBV13 and TRBJ2-1, with 11 bases that match TRBD2. Germline lookup yields CDR1 PRHDT and CDR2 FYEKMQ (reference sequence). The J segment lost 0 bases and the V segment lost 9 bases, leaving 7 bases of the junction unmatched. There are 16 residues in the CDR3. CDR3 in DNA: TGTGCCAGTTACAGACTAGCGGGGATCTCCTACAATGAGCAGTTCTTC. It is translated as CASYRLAGISYNEQFF.

J is TRBJ2-6 and V is TRBV2, with D hard to call. With 3 bases removed from V and 0 bases from J, the gap between germline ends came to 6 bases. The length of the CDR3 is 15 residues. The germline V gene has CDR1 SNHLY and CDR2 FYNNEI. For the CDR3, the DNA is TGTGCCAGCAGTGACCATAGCTCTGGGGCCAACGTCCTGACTTTC. Translating it yields CASSDHSSGANVLTF.

This chain uses TRBV5-1 with TRBJ2-1; unclear D gene. Per the germline V gene, CDR1 is SGHRS and CDR2 is YFSETQ. The CDR3 contains 16 residues. V lost 3 bases and J 0 bases, leaving 13 bases between the germline ends. The CDR3, as DNA: TGCGCCAGCAGCTCCTACCCCTTGAGCTCCTACAATGAGCAGTTCTTC. It translates to CASSSYPLSSYNEQFF.

This clone has more than one count but fewer than ten. The rearrangement joins TRBV4-1 to TRBJ1-2; D perhaps matches TRBD1 (6 bases). Germline V gene sequence: CDR1 MGHRA, CDR2 YSYEKL. V lost 4 bases and J lost 4, with 22 bases in between. This CDR3 has 17 residues. This CDR3 reads CASSPGLGGRRGYGYTF. The CDR3 nucleotides read TGCGCCAGCAGCCCAGGGTTAGGGGGAAGAAGGGGCTATGGCTACACCTTC.

This CDR3 is CASSFGGNNYGYTF. Written as DNA, the CDR3 is TGTGCCAGCAGCTTCGGGGGGAACAACTATGGCTACACCTTC. V and J are TRBV7-2 and TRBJ1-2, with a possible D match to TRBD1 (5 bases). The CDR3 length is 14 residues. The germline V gene has CDR1 SGHTA and CDR2 FQGNSA. The V and J ends lost 3 bases and 2 bases respectively, with 10 bases between them.

For the CDR3, the DNA is TGTGCCTGGAGGCCAGGTCCCCGGAATGAGCAGTTCTTC. Its translation: CAWRPGPRNEQFF. The V and J genes are TRBV30 and TRBJ2-1; D call uncertain. CDR1 and CDR2 from the germline V gene are GTSNPN and SVGIG (reference sequence). The CDR3 is 13 amino acids. The germline V and J ends were trimmed by 3 bases and 7 bases, with 13 bases remaining between them.

The chain links TRBV18 to TRBJ1-6; the D is unclear. CDR1 is KGHSH and CDR2 is LQKENI in the germline V gene. This CDR3 comprises 15 residues. Trimming left V 3 bases short and J 1 base short, with 7 bases between. Written as DNA, the CDR3 is TGTGCCAGCTCACCGGAGGTTTCCTATAATTCACCCCTCCACTTT. Amino acids: CASSPEVSYNSPLHF.

The CDR3 loop reads CASSMASGGYEQYF. Written as DNA, the CDR3 is TGTGCCAGCAGCATGGCGTCAGGGGGCTACGAGCAGTACTTC. The rearrangement links TRBV9 to TRBJ2-7; TRBD1 matches 7 bases. The ends lost 4 bases at V and 3 bases at J; junction bases unmatched: 7. The CDR3 runs 14 residues. Germline V gene lookup returns CDR1 SGDLS and CDR2 YYNGEE.

Details on this clone: At one end, the junction sequence differs from germline, possibly due to a read error. The chain has TRBV6-5 and TRBJ2-3, with 7 bases matching TRBD1. The CDR3 length is 14 residues. The V gene's germline CDR1 is MNHEY and CDR2 SVGAGI. This chain's CDR3 is CASGTASSTDTQCF. The CDR3 coding sequence is TGTGCCAGCGGGACAGCGTCTAGCACAGATACGCAGTGTTTT.

This clone is a singleton in its sample. V gene TRBV4-1 combines with J gene TRBJ2-7; 11 bases agree with TRBD1. The CDR3 extends over 15 amino acids. CDR1 is MGHRA and CDR2 is YSYEKL in the germline V gene. The V and J ends lost 4 bases and 6 bases, in that order; junction bases with no gene match: 8. The CDR3 nucleotides are TGCGCCAGCAGCCCACGCGGGACAGGGGGTTTCGAGCAGTACTTC. Its translation is CASSPRGTGGFEQYF.

The rearrangement joins TRBV9 to TRBJ2-2; 8 positions match TRBD1. Germline V gene lookup returns CDR1 SGDLS and CDR2 YYNGEE. The CDR3 has 17 amino acids. V gave up 3 bases and J gave up 5 bases; unmatched junction bases: 12. CDR3 in amino acids: CASSDRTGSGKTGELFF. The CDR3 nucleotides are TGTGCCAGCAGCGACCGGACAGGGAGTGGAAAAACCGGGGAGCTGTTTTTT.

The chain joins TRBV4-2 to TRBJ2-5; tentatively, D is TRBD2 (5 bases). V was clipped by 1 base and J by 5 bases, with 17 bases between them. This CDR3 has 16 residues. Germline V gives CDR1 LGHNA, CDR2 YNFKEQ. The CDR3 sequence: CASSQGLRNGEETQYF. DNA for the CDR3: TGTGCCAGCAGCCAAGGACTCAGAAACGGGGAGGAGACCCAGTACTTC.

The chain recombines TRBV10-3 with TRBJ2-2; TRBD2 matches at 8 bases. The CDR3 has 15 amino acids. J gave up 7 bases and V 3 bases, and 7 bases lay outside the gene matches. The V gene's germline CDR1 is ENHRY and CDR2 SYGVKD. The CDR3 region has the DNA TGTGCCATCAGTGATGGGCGGGGGGCAGGCGGGGAGCTGTTTTTT. It encodes CAISDGRGAGGELFF.

This chain connects TRBV15 to TRBJ2-7, with D maybe TRBD1 (6 bases). This CDR3 has 14 residues. Germline-derived CDR1 and CDR2 are LNHNV and YYDKDF (reference sequence). Trimming removed 2 bases at V and 1 base at J, with 9 bases between. The CDR3 loop reads CATSRPGASYEQYF. The CDR3 DNA reads TGTGCCACCAGCAGACCAGGGGCATCCTACGAGCAGTACTTC.

This clone was picked up a small number of times. In nucleotides, the CDR3 is TGTGCCAGCAGCTCGGGACAGCTTGAAGCTTTCTTT. This codes for CASSSGQLEAFF. This chain uses TRBV11-2 with TRBJ1-1; 7 bases map to TRBD1. The junction had 3 bases not matched to a gene; V was cut back by 4 bases and J by 7 bases. Germline V gene data show CDR1 as SGHAT and CDR2 as FQNNGV. The CDR3 is 12 residues long.